These T cell receptor beta chains were read from a single sample in a study of T cell changes during pregnancy in multiple sclerosis. The data were produced by immunoSEQ multiplex PCR, yet TCRdb's version contains in-frame clones alone and is incomplete. The data hold roughly 50,000 clones, with around 92% observed a single time. The sample here was CD4+ T cells from peripheral blood mononuclear cells, taken in the third trimester of pregnancy. Source of these receptors: a female donor with multiple sclerosis, enrolled in a pregnancy study. Each CDR3 is given without its conserved first and last residue.

V	length	J	CDR3
TRBV30	12	TRBJ2-3	AWRAGTFTDTQY
TRBV5-1	10	TRBJ2-1	ASSSDRVEQF
TRBV6-1	11	TRBJ2-5	ASERGWQETQY
TRBV5-4	12	TRBJ2-1	ASSLDPGTSEQF
TRBV7-2	13	TRBJ2-1	ASSRSGGSLYEQF
TRBV5-4	14	TRBJ2-7	ASKLPGLGHTYEQY
TRBV5-1	15	TRBJ2-3	ASTSGRGRGTWDTQY
TRBV6-6	10	TRBJ2-7	ASSYVRYEQY
TRBV10-3	11	TRBJ2-5	AIREGRVETQY
TRBV19	16	TRBJ1-5	ASSIGTGDFYSNQPQH
TRBV7-6	13	TRBJ2-7	ASSSPRATPYEQY
TRBV14	11	TRBJ2-5	ASSRQLQETQY
TRBV5-6	13	TRBJ2-5	ASSSFDRGLETQY
TRBV7-8	15	TRBJ2-7	ASSLGAGASRAYEQY
TRBV2	12	TRBJ2-7	ASSEVGDSYEQY
TRBV18	13	TRBJ1-1	ASSPKRRDSTEAF
TRBV5-1	12	TRBJ1-2	ASSLNGQGNGYT
TRBV29-1	11	TRBJ1-1	SFIEGANTEAF
TRBV2	14	TRBJ1-2	ASSGDGLKPHYGYT
TRBV4-2	11	TRBJ2-7	ASSQEDRYEQY
TRBV18	12	TRBJ2-2	ASSDRAGTGELF
TRBV27	13	TRBJ2-7	ASRLFRTGLYEQY
TRBV28	17	TRBJ2-6	ASRRGKRDRAAGANVLT
TRBV5-5	12	TRBJ2-7	ASSLLGRTYEQY
TRBV7-9	16	TRBJ2-2	ASSFLAGNPRRTGELF
TRBV10-3	11	TRBJ1-1	AIKPAVSRPAF
TRBV7-8	11	TRBJ1-1	ASSPGGNTEAF
TRBV2	12	TRBJ2-7	ASSRGQGGREQY
TRBV5-1	17	TRBJ2-1	ASSLVRIASGGAYNEQF
TRBV28	14	TRBJ2-4	ASSVSGRVAKNIQY
TRBV5-1	14	TRBJ2-1	ASSSGLAERPGGQF
TRBV6-5	12	TRBJ2-3	ASSFGLITDTQY
TRBV6-5	12	TRBJ1-3	ASRRDSSGNTIY
TRBV9	12	TRBJ2-2	ASSTRTGTGELF
TRBV30	10	TRBJ1-1	AWGRVATEAF
TRBV7-9	14	TRBJ2-3	ASRETTGHLGDTQY
TRBV2	11	TRBJ1-1	ASSPGRGLKAF
TRBV7-9	16	TRBJ2-3	ASSFPRGGTSGTDTQY
TRBV5-1	12	TRBJ2-5	ASTPRGDQETQY
TRBV15	12	TRBJ2-7	ATSRGGTSYEQY
TRBV6-1	14	TRBJ2-5	ASSEVASGVQETQY
TRBV6-6	14	TRBJ1-5	ASNSGRGRGGKPQH
TRBV5-1	17	TRBJ1-1	ASSFLATGTGGPGTEAF
TRBV19	12	TRBJ2-3	ASSKDRGRDTQY
TRBV29-1	11	TRBJ1-1	SVAPKSDTEAF